Presented here are 30 T cell receptor beta chains from one specimen sequenced in a study of T cells after yellow fever vaccination. Each CDR3 protein gets one entry after TCRdb re-called the 5' RACE reads with MiXCR. This sample carries 150,000 to 200,000 distinct CDR3 sequences, about 10% of them seen once, and the ten largest clones take 35% to 40%. Sequencing was performed on CD8+ T cells sorted from PBMCs, taken 15 days after the yellow fever booster vaccination. Receptors originate from a man in his late teens or twenties who received the YFV17D yellow fever vaccine.

The rearrangement uses TRBV20-1 and TRBJ2-7; 9 bases map to TRBD1. The trim removed 0 bases at V and 2 bases at J, leaving 5 bases unmatched. The length of the CDR3 is 15 residues. CDR1 and CDR2 from the germline V gene are DFQATT and SNEGSKA (reference sequence). This chain's CDR3 is CSARDVGQGPYEQYV. The CDR3 DNA follows: TGCAGTGCTAGAGATGTGGGACAGGGTCCCTACGAGCAGTACGTC.

The CDR3 region has the DNA TGTGCCAGCAGTCCCGGACAGGGTGGCTACGAGCAGTACGTC. Translation: CASSPGQGGYEQYV. The chain joins TRBV27 to TRBJ2-7, with 8 bases that match TRBD1. Unmatched junction bases numbered 6, after V lost 5 bases and J lost 3 bases. The germline CDR1 and CDR2 sequences are MNHEY and SMNVEV (reference sequence). This CDR3 is built from 14 residues.

This clonotype was seen more than once but under ten times. V and J are TRBV29-1 and TRBJ2-2; TRBD1 aligns across 8 bases. V lost 6 bases and J lost 5; bases outside the gene matches: 8. The CDR3 extends over 14 amino acids. Germline CDR1 is SQVTM and CDR2 is ANQGSEA. The CDR3 nucleotides are TGCAGCGTCCAGGGACAGGAGGGAACCGGGGAGCTGTTTTTT. It translates to CSVQGQEGTGELFF.

The rearrangement uses TRBV2 and TRBJ1-1; D not resolved. V was pared by 2 bases and J by 1 base, with 5 bases between. The germline gives CDR1 SNHLY, CDR2 FYNNEI. This CDR3 comprises 13 residues. The CDR3: CASSEFGNTEAFF. CDR3 coding DNA: TGTGCCAGCAGTGAATTCGGGAACACTGAAGCTTTCTTT.

This CDR3 is CSATRGGGEQYF. In DNA, the CDR3 is TGCAGTGCTACCCGGGGAGGAGGGGAGCAGTACTTC. The chain combines TRBV20-1 with TRBJ2-7, with a possible D match to TRBD2 (6 bases). The CDR3 consists of 12 residues. Per germline, CDR1 DFQATT and CDR2 SNEGSKA (reference sequence). Trimming left V 4 bases short and J 7 bases short, with 14 bases between.

This clonotype has just a few counts. CDR3 bases: TGTGCCAGCAGCTACAGGGGTCGCCGGGATGCCGAGCAGTACTTC. Translating it yields CASSYRGRRDAEQYF. The chain joins TRBV7-8 to TRBJ2-7; 7 bases align to TRBD1. The germline gives CDR1 SGHVS, CDR2 FQNEAQ. The V gene end was trimmed by 4 bases and the J gene end by 6 bases; junction bases not matched to a gene: 12. CDR3 length equals 15 residues.

The sample holds a few counts of this clonotype. The chain recombines TRBV7-9 with TRBJ2-7; the D is unclear. V lost 11 bases and J lost 1, with 12 bases in between. Germline V gives CDR1 SEHNR, CDR2 FQNEAQ (reference sequence). The CDR3 has 12 residues. The CDR3: CAGSEDSYEQYF. CDR3 DNA sequence: TGTGCCGGATCCGAGGATTCCTACGAGCAGTACTTC.

V is TRBV4-1 and J is TRBJ2-7; 9 positions match TRBD1. Per the germline V gene, CDR1 is MGHRA and CDR2 is YSYEKL. The V and J ends lost 3 bases and 3 bases, in that order; junction bases with no gene match: 6. The CDR3 has 15 residues. The CDR3 coding sequence is TGCGCCAGCAGCCAGAGACAGGGGGACGGCTACGAGCAGTACTTC. The encoded protein is CASSQRQGDGYEQYF.

This clonotype has a handful of counts. This chain links TRBV19 with TRBJ2-7; TRBD1 might be the D (6 bases). This CDR3 region has 15 residues. Per germline, CDR1 LNHDA and CDR2 SQIVND (reference sequence). Deletions cut 5 bases from V and 3 bases from J, with 17 bases between. CDR3 protein: CASSPSTGILYEQYF. The DNA of the CDR3 is TGTGCCAGTAGTCCGTCGACAGGAATCCTCTACGAGCAGTACTTC.

This clonotype was counted many times. This rearrangement joins TRBV9 to TRBJ2-5; TRBD1 might be the D (6 bases). Trimming stripped 3 bases from V and 5 bases from J, with 17 bases between. The germline CDR1 and CDR2 sequences are SGDLS and YYNGEE. The length of the CDR3 is 15 residues. The CDR3 is CASSESSGVRETQYF. The CDR3 DNA reads TGTGCCAGCAGCGAAAGCTCAGGGGTTCGGGAGACCCAGTACTTC.

This clonotype has only a few counts. The V call is TRBV24-1, the J call TRBJ2-1, with D perhaps matching TRBD1 (6 bases). This CDR3 contains 13 residues. V lost 5 bases and J 7 bases, leaving 11 bases between the germline ends. Germline V gives CDR1 KGHDR, CDR2 SFDVKD. CDR3 region: CATSVAGENEQFF. CDR3 sequence (DNA): TGTGCCACCAGTGTCGCAGGGGAAAATGAGCAGTTCTTC.

This clonotype was detected many times. The V and J genes are TRBV7-9 and TRBJ2-7, with 7 bases fitting TRBD1. The germline V gene encodes CDR1 SEHNR and CDR2 FQNEAQ (reference sequence). The CDR3 is 16 amino acids. V trimming: 5 bases; J trimming: 2 bases; junction bases outside the gene matches: 12. DNA of the CDR3: TGTGCCAGCAGCCCTGCGGACAGGCGGCTTCCCTACGAGCAGTACTTC. Amino acids: CASSPADRRLPYEQYF.

In its sample, this clonotype was seen a few times. The V call is TRBV7-6, the J call TRBJ1-5; D is uncertain. The CDR3 has 14 amino acids. V was shortened by 3 bases and J by 2 bases, with 8 bases between the two germline ends. CDR1 is SGHVS, CDR2 FNYEAQ, per germline. The CDR3 DNA follows: TGTGCCAGCAGCTTGGGGATAGGCAATCAGCCCCAGCATTTT. This sequence encodes CASSLGIGNQPQHF.

This clonotype has only a few counts. V is TRBV7-9 and J is TRBJ2-1; a possible D gene is TRBD1 (6 bases). This CDR3 has 14 residues. The germline gives CDR1 SEHNR, CDR2 FQNEAQ (reference sequence). The V and J ends lost 5 bases and 7 bases respectively, with 15 bases between them. CDR3 region: CASSLTGFRNEQFF. The CDR3 DNA reads TGTGCCAGCAGCCTGACAGGTTTTAGGAATGAGCAGTTCTTC. The variable domain in full, with the rest retrieved from reference TRBV7-9 and TRBJ2-1, is DTGVSQNPRHKITKRGQNVTFRCDPISEHNRLYWYRQTLGQGPEFLTYFQNEAQLEKSRLLSDRFSAERPKGSFSTLEIQRTEQGDSAMYLCASSLTGFRNEQFFGPGTRLTVL.

The chain carries TRBV3-1 and TRBJ2-2; D unclear. Trimming shortened V by 1 base and J by 0 bases, and 12 bases separated the two germline ends. Germline CDR1 is LGHDT and CDR2 is YNNKEL (reference sequence). The CDR3 is 17 amino acids. In nucleotides, the CDR3 is TGTGCCAGCAGCCAAGTCTTCGTTGACGCGAACACCGGGGAGCTGTTTTTT. Amino acid sequence: CASSQVFVDANTGELFF.

This clonotype has just a few counts. V and J are TRBV7-9 and TRBJ1-4; 9 bases agree with TRBD1. V gave up 5 bases and J gave up 5 bases; unmatched junction bases: 6. CDR3 length: 15 amino acids. In germline, CDR1 is SEHNR, CDR2 FQNEAQ (reference sequence). The CDR3 here is CASSGTDRGNEKLFF. In DNA form, the CDR3 reads TGTGCCAGCAGCGGAACCGACAGGGGGAATGAAAAACTGTTTTTT.

The chain combines TRBV9 with TRBJ1-2; the D gene is possibly TRBD1 (6 bases). Germline V gives CDR1 SGDLS, CDR2 YYNGEE. The CDR3 runs to 15 residues. The germline V and J ends were trimmed by 3 bases and 7 bases, with 19 bases remaining between them. CDR3 DNA: TGTGCCAGCAGCGCGAGTCGGGGGGCTTGGAGTGGCTACACCTTC. Its protein is CASSASRGAWSGYTF.

Many counts were recorded for this clonotype. J is TRBJ1-5 and V is TRBV15; D unresolved. The V end was cut by 0 bases, the J end by 1 base, with 13 bases between. The germline CDR1 and CDR2 sequences are LNHNV and YYDKDF (reference sequence). The CDR3 contains 17 residues. For the CDR3, the DNA is TGTGCCACCAGCAGAGATCTGGGCACCCTCAGCAATCAGCCCCAGCATTTT. It yields the protein CATSRDLGTLSNQPQHF.

The CDR3 nucleotides are TGTGCCAGCAGCTTTAGCGGGAGAAGCACAGATACGCAGTATTTT. Protein sequence: CASSFSGRSTDTQYF. The V call is TRBV7-3, the J call TRBJ2-3, with 9 bases matching TRBD2. This CDR3 is built from 15 residues. Germline-derived CDR1 and CDR2 are SGHTA and FQGTGA. Trimming at V came to 3 bases and at J to 0 bases, leaving 1 base not matched to a gene. Full variable domain (remainder filled in from reference TRBV7-3 and TRBJ2-3): GAGVSQTPSNKVTEKGKYVELRCDPISGHTALYWYRQSLGQGPEFLIYFQGTGAADDSGLPNDRFFAVRPEGSVSTLKIQRTERGDSAVYLCASSFSGRSTDTQYFGPGTRLTVL.

This clonotype has just a few counts. This chain joins TRBV7-2 and TRBJ2-7, with 8 bases lining up with TRBD2. V lost 1 base, J lost 0 bases, and 8 bases stayed unmatched. Germline V gene lookup returns CDR1 SGHTA and CDR2 FQGNSA. CDR3 length: 17 amino acids. CDR3 in amino acids: CASSLERGGLDSYEQYF. The CDR3 DNA sequence: TGTGCCAGCAGCTTAGAACGAGGGGGACTAGACTCCTACGAGCAGTACTTC.

The V gene is TRBV6-2 or TRBV6-3, the J gene TRBJ2-7; 7 positions match TRBD2. The CDR3 runs to 13 residues. Germline V gene lookup returns CDR1 MNHEY and CDR2 SVGEGT. The V gene end was trimmed by 4 bases and the J gene end by 3 bases; junction bases not matched to a gene: 3. The CDR3 sequence is CASSWGGIYEQYV. CDR3 in DNA: TGTGCCAGCAGTTGGGGGGGGATCTACGAGCAGTACGTC.

V gene TRBV9 combines with J gene TRBJ2-3, with D perhaps TRBD1 or TRBD2 (5 bases each). In germline, CDR1 is SGDLS, CDR2 YYNGEE. The CDR3 spans 14 residues. The germline V and J ends were trimmed by 3 bases and 2 bases, with 10 bases remaining between them. The CDR3 spells CASSGDGSTDTQYF. CDR3 sequence (DNA): TGTGCCAGCAGCGGGGACGGATCCACAGATACGCAGTATTTT.

This clonotype has only one observation. The chain carries TRBV7-2 and TRBJ1-6; the D gene is possibly TRBD1 (5 bases). V gave up 3 bases and J gave up 1 base, with 13 bases separating them. CDR3 length: 17 amino acids. The germline V gene has CDR1 SGHTA and CDR2 FQGNSA. The CDR3 DNA reads as TGTGCCAGCAGCTTGAGGGGCAAAAGATCCTATAATTCACCCCTCCACTTT. Its translation is CASSLRGKRSYNSPLHF.

This clonotype was picked up many times. J is TRBJ1-1 and V is TRBV6-5; D gene unclear. The CDR3 spans 15 residues. Between the trimmed V and J ends, which lost 0 bases and 0 bases, there was a span of 8 bases. Germline lookup yields CDR1 MNHEY and CDR2 SVGAGI. CDR3 nucleotides: TGTGCCAGCAGTTACTCCCGAGGACTGAACACTGAAGCTTTCTTT. It is translated as CASSYSRGLNTEAFF.

This chain links TRBV20-1 with TRBJ2-3; 9 bases are shared with TRBD2. The ends lost 5 bases at V and 4 bases at J; junction bases unmatched: 7. The CDR3 is made up of 14 amino acids. Germline CDR1 and CDR2: DFQATT and SNEGSKA (reference sequence). CDR3 amino acids: CSASSGGGADTQYF. CDR3 DNA: TGCAGTGCTTCTAGCGGCGGGGGGGCAGATACGCAGTATTTT.

The chain couples TRBV24-1 to TRBJ2-2; 9 bases map to TRBD1. Per germline, CDR1 KGHDR and CDR2 SFDVKD. The CDR3 consists of 18 residues. V shed 3 bases and J 4 bases; nucleotides not matched to a gene: 11. The CDR3 DNA follows: TGTGCCACCAGTGATGTACGAACCGGGACAGGGCCCACCGGGGAGCTGTTTTTT. Its protein is CATSDVRTGTGPTGELFF.

The chain is built from TRBV12-3 or TRBV12-4 and TRBJ1-6, with 8 bases identical to TRBD1. After removal of 7 bases from V and 10 bases from J, the junction contained 6 bases not matched to a gene. The CDR3 is made up of 13 amino acids. This chain's CDR3 is CASTPGGESPLHF. CDR3 in DNA: TGTGCCAGCACCCCAGGGGGCGAATCACCCCTCCACTTT.

This clonotype was found a few times. The rearrangement links TRBV6-1 to TRBJ1-2; D is ambiguous. The V end was cut by 1 base, the J end by 3 bases, with 9 bases between. CDR3 size: 14 residues. The germline V gene has CDR1 MNHNS and CDR2 SASEGT. For the CDR3, the DNA is TGTGCCAGCAGTGAAGAGTGGGTAGACTATGGCTACACCTTC. Its protein is CASSEEWVDYGYTF.

The chain couples TRBV5-1 to TRBJ1-2; 7 nucleotides match TRBD1. The germline CDR1 and CDR2 sequences are SGHRS and YFSETQ. V was clipped by 4 bases and J by 5 bases; unmatched bases: 8. The CDR3 runs 14 residues. CDR3 nucleotides: TGCGCCAGCAGCCCAACAGACAGGGAGTATGGCTACACCTTC. Encoded protein: CASSPTDREYGYTF.

There are a few counts of this clonotype. A read error may account for a junction end that differs from germline. The CDR3 loop reads CASTGVEAFF. For the CDR3, the DNA is TGTGCGAGCACAGGGGTCGAGGCTTTCTTT. The rearrangement uses TRBV6-2 or TRBV6-3 and TRBJ1-1; TRBD1 agrees at 7 bases. There are 10 residues in the CDR3. Germline V gene lookup returns CDR1 MNHEY and CDR2 SVGEGT.